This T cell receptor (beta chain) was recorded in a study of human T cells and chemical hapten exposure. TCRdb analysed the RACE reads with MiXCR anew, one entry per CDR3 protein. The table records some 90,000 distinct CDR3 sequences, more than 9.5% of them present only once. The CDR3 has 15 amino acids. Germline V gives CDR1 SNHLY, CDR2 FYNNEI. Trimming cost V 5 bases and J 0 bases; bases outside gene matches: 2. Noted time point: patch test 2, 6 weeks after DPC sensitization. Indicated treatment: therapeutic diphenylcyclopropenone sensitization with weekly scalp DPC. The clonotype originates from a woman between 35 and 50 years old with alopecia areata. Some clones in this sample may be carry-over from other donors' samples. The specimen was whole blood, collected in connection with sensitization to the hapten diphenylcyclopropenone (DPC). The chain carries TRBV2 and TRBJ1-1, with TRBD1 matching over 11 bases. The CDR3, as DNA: TGTGCCAGCAGTCGGGACAGGGGGATGAACACTGAAGCTTTCTTT. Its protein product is CASSRDRGMNTEAFF.